This T cell receptor beta chain comes out of a study of blood T cell repertoires in COVID-19. Study at large: Researchers got acute and convalescent COVID-19 samples from the United States, Italy and Spain. In each case, the material was cDNA or gDNA derived from T cells, B-cell-depleted T cells, or PBMCs.

Some clones are missing from TCRdb's copy, which holds only in-frame ones; the method was immunoSEQ multiplex PCR. Of 75,000 to 95,000 clones listed, approximately 84% are singletons. The V and J ends lost 0 bases and 13 bases respectively, with 10 bases between them. CDR3 length equals 12 residues. Germline CDR1 is SGDLS and CDR2 is YYNGEE. The chain uses TRBV9 and TRBJ1-4, with D perhaps TRBD1 (5 bases). Sequencing input: peripheral blood. This TCR was recovered from a man between 60 and 70 years old with acute or convalescent COVID-19. The CDR3 loop reads CASSVGGRPLFF. DNA for the CDR3: TGTGCCAGCAGCGTAGGGGGCAGACCACTGTTTTTT.